This T cell receptor beta chain came from a study of T cells after yellow fever vaccination. By 5'RACE template switching, TCR cDNA was produced, with a universal primer site and UMIs added in the process. TCRdb re-called the 5' RACE reads with MiXCR, one entry per CDR3 protein. The table shows about 230,000 distinct CDR3 sequences, with around 6.7% occurring only once. Germline CDR1 MNHNS, CDR2 SASEGT. The CDR3 consists of 14 residues. Trimming pared 3 bases from V and 5 bases from J, leaving 13 bases between. Study-wide results and caveats: A weaker but faster secondary response was observed, peaking on day 5 versus 15.

In its sample, this clonotype was seen a few times. The antigen remains unidentified. The receptor was isolated from a man in his thirties or forties who received the YFV17D yellow fever vaccine. The chain joins TRBV6-1 to TRBJ2-5; D remains ambiguous. The material sequenced was CD4+ T cells sorted from PBMCs, taken on the day of the yellow fever booster vaccination. The CDR3 spells CASSDTLGYETQYF. The CDR3 nucleotides read TGTGCCAGCAGTGACACTCTCGGGTACGAGACCCAGTACTTC.